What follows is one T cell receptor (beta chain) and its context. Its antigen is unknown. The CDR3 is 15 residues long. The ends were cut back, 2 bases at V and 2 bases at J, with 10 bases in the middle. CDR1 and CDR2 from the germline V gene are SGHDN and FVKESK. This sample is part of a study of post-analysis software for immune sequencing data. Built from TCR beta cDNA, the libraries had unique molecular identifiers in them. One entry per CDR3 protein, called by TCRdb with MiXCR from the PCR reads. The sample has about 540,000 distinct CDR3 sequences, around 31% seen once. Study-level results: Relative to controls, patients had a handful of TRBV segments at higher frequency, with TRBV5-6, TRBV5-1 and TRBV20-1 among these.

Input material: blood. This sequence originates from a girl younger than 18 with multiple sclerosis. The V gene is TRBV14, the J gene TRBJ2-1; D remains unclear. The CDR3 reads CASSQYRVPYNEQFF. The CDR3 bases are TGTGCCAGCAGCCAATACCGGGTCCCCTACAATGAGCAGTTCTTC.